What follows describes a single T cell receptor beta chain. This clone has only a few counts. The antigen it binds to is not known. Base qualities were left out, and no much larger clone turns up one base away. The data originate from a study of OX40 agonist ivuxolimab in advanced cancers. General notes on the study: Ivuxolimab was a fully human IgG2 agonistic monoclonal antibody targeting the costimulatory receptor OX40 (CD134). Patients were allowed to have had prior anti-PD-1, anti-PD-L1 or anti-CTLA-4 therapy, and 40% to 45% of the dose-escalation patients had previously received checkpoint inhibitors. Intravenous ivuxolimab was administered to patients every 2 weeks at six dose levels: 0.01, 0.1, 0.3, 1.5, 3 and 10 mg/kg. The paper covers the monotherapy dose-escalation part of the phase I ivuxolimab trial, which included N = 52 patients. Peripheral TCRbeta sequencing was intended to test whether TCR sequence diversity was altered and clonal T-cell expansion was caused by ivuxolimab. Of the roughly 52 dose-escalation patients, hepatocellular carcinoma was present in about 20, melanoma in some 15, renal cell carcinoma in 9 and head and neck cancer in 9. In the dose-escalation cohort, more than 75% of patients were male, and the mean age was approximately 60 years, with a range of roughly 20 to 80. Partial responses were achieved by three dose-escalation patients, of whom one had hepatocellular carcinoma and two had cutaneous melanoma.

The trial excluded patients who had a history of autoimmune disease or who were on systemic immunosuppression. Peripheral blood for TCR sequencing was drawn from every dose cohort at baseline, at cycle 4 day 1 and at cycle 7 day 1. The samples were drawn from a first-in-human, open-label, multicenter phase I dose-escalation trial of ivuxolimab. Adults with locally advanced or metastatic melanoma, renal cell carcinoma, hepatocellular carcinoma or head and neck squamous cell carcinoma were enrolled in the trial. CD4+ and CD8+ T cells were sorted separately from peripheral blood before TCR sequencing. Broad study findings and their caveats: Partial responders in the 0.1-3.0 mg/kg groups had among the lowest normalized peripheral clonal expansion, especially among CD8+ T cells. Clonal expansion of both CD4+ and CD8+ blood T cells was observed from baseline to week 6 at doses 0.1 to 3.0 mg/kg. After ivuxolimab, more expanded clones were found on average in CD8+ T cells than in CD4+ T cells. Low levels of normalized T-cell clonal expansion were also seen in some patients who did not respond. The antigen specificity of the clonally expanded peripheral T cells was not determined.

The CDR3 spans 16 residues, from the cysteine through the phenylalanine. The DNA shown is the 48-base CDR3, in frame from base 1. V is shortened by 5 bases, J by 3 bases, and the region joining them spans 17 bases. As encoded in the germline V gene (reference sequence), CDR1 is SEHNR while CDR2 is FQNEAQ. To sequence the TCRbeta CDR3 region, genomic DNA was isolated from the sorted cells. The immunoSEQ Assay was used to sequence the TCRbeta CDR3 regions. TCRdb provides this immuneACCESS table in a form limited to in-frame rearrangements. Some clones are lacking; in checked studies, under half of them reflect an unresolved V gene, and why the rest are absent is not known. The table for this sample lists fewer than 20,000 clones; approximately 80% of them were counted only once. The ten largest clonotypes hold 14% to 15% of the sample.

The sequence is built from TRBV7-9 and TRBJ2-1; the best D guess is TRBD1, with 5 bases matching. This TCR was recovered from an adult with an advanced solid tumor such as melanoma, head and neck, liver or kidney cancer. The specimen was CD4+ or CD8+ T cells sorted from blood, collected in a trial of the OX40 agonist ivuxolimab. The CDR3 corresponds to CASSPPPRGSYNEQFF. The nucleotides read TGTGCCAGCAGCCCTCCTCCTAGGGGAAGCTACAATGAGCAGTTCTTC.